This T cell receptor beta chain was observed in a study of a mutant IDH1 vaccine in newly diagnosed glioma. Overall study context: There were approximately 60% males and around 38% females among treated patients, whose mean age was 40.4 years.

Repertoires were generated with immunoSEQ multiplex PCR, while TCRdb's copy carries only in-frame clones and drops some. The sample yields tens of thousands of clones, about 79% seen once. Noted time point: week 47, end of study. Each vaccine dose was 300 ug of mutant IDH1 20-mer peptide, with topical imiquimod. Comment on this clone: Antigen: not known.

The sequence derives from a man in his forties or fifties with glioma. Material: PBMCs, obtained from a glioma patient whose treatment included an IDH1 peptide vaccine.

CDR3 residues: CASSQVQGLGYGYTF. CDR3 bases: TGCGCCAGCAGCCAAGTTCAGGGATTGGGCTATGGCTACACCTTC. V gene TRBV4-1 combines with J gene TRBJ1-2; a possible D gene is TRBD1 (5 bases). V was shortened by 1 base and J by 4 bases, with 13 bases between the two germline ends. The CDR3 contains 15 residues. Germline V gene data show CDR1 as MGHRA and CDR2 as YSYEKL.